What follows are 13 T cell receptor beta chains derived from one specimen sequenced in a study of identical twins. TCRdb fed the 5' RACE reads into MiXCR, producing one record per CDR3 protein. Of about 260,000 distinct CDR3 sequences detected, roughly 7% appear once; the ten largest clones hold 3% to 4%. These same data were also listed under a study on yellow fever vaccine responses in identical twins.

Specimen: memory (CD45RO+) T cells sorted from blood. Receptor source: a woman aged 18-29 years in good health.

This clonotype was observed a handful of times. The rearrangement uses TRBV29-1 and TRBJ1-1; 7 nucleotides match TRBD1. Trimming at V came to 7 bases and at J to 0 bases, leaving 8 bases not matched to a gene. The length of the CDR3 is 14 residues. CDR1 is SQVTM and CDR2 is ANQGSEA in the germline V gene. DNA of the CDR3: TGCAGCGCCAGGGGGGGTTGGATGAACACTGAAGCTTTCTTT. The encoded protein is CSARGGWMNTEAFF.

The chain combines TRBV3-1 with TRBJ2-5; the match to TRBD2 covers 9 bases. CDR3 length equals 15 residues. The J segment lost 4 bases and the V segment lost 4 bases, leaving 7 bases of the junction unmatched. Germline values: CDR1 LGHDT, CDR2 YNNKEL (reference sequence). CDR3 protein: CASSPRWREGETQYF. The DNA for the CDR3 is TGTGCCAGCAGCCCGCGGTGGCGGGAGGGAGAGACCCAGTACTTC.

This chain connects TRBV12-3 or TRBV12-4 to TRBJ1-3; D gene unclear. The CDR3 contains 14 residues. The V end was cut by 4 bases, the J end by 4 bases, with 11 bases between. In nucleotides, the CDR3 is TGTGCCAGCAGTTATAGGACGGCGGGAAACACCATATATTTT. It is translated as CASSYRTAGNTIYF.

The chain joins TRBV24-1 to TRBJ2-1, with TRBD2 as a possible D gene (5 bases). The CDR3 extends over 14 amino acids. Looked up from germline, CDR1 is KGHDR and CDR2 is SFDVKD. V was shortened by 4 bases and J by 5 bases, with 11 bases between the two germline ends. The CDR3 region has the DNA TGTGCCACCAGTGAGCCGGGGTTTGACAATGAGCAGTTCTTC. Translated: CATSEPGFDNEQFF.

This clonotype was seen more than once but under ten times. The V gene is TRBV18, the J gene TRBJ1-5; D not certain. Between the trimmed V and J ends, which lost 2 bases and 6 bases, there was a span of 11 bases. CDR3 size: 14 residues. Germline-derived CDR1 and CDR2 are KGHSH and LQKENI. In nucleotides, the CDR3 is TGTGCCAGCTCACCATCCTCTGGGAGTCAGCCCCAGCATTTT. Translating it yields CASSPSSGSQPQHF.

The chain is built from TRBV29-1 and TRBJ2-3; D remains ambiguous. V lost 5 bases and J lost 0, with 9 bases in between. The CDR3 contains 13 residues. Germline CDR1 SQVTM, CDR2 ANQGSEA. CDR3 loop: CSVSPGSTDTQYF. The DNA for the CDR3 is TGCAGCGTTAGCCCCGGTAGCACAGATACGCAGTATTTT.

This clonotype has just a few counts. The gene calls are TRBV18 and TRBJ1-6; D call uncertain. The CDR3 contains 12 residues. Germline values: CDR1 KGHSH, CDR2 LQKENI. V dropped 3 bases and J dropped 7 bases, with 4 bases sitting between them. CDR3 sequence: CASSPDNSPLHF. CDR3 in DNA: TGTGCCAGCTCACCGGACAATTCACCCCTCCACTTT.

This clonotype was found many times. The CDR3 DNA reads TGTGCCATCAGTAGACAGGGATTGACAAATGAAAAACTGTTTTTT. Amino acids: CAISRQGLTNEKLFF. The V gene is TRBV10-3, the J gene TRBJ1-4; 7 bases agree with TRBD1. Unmatched junction bases numbered 8, after V lost 5 bases and J lost 5 bases. The CDR3 runs to 15 residues. From germline, CDR1 is ENHRY and CDR2 SYGVKD.

This clonotype has only a few counts. The genes are TRBV5-1 and TRBJ2-2; possible D gene TRBD2, 6 bases. The ends were cut back, 4 bases at V and 5 bases at J, with 18 bases in the middle. The CDR3 runs 16 residues. CDR1 is SGHRS, CDR2 YFSETQ, per germline. The CDR3 region is CASSRAGLQATGELFF. CDR3 nucleotide sequence: TGCGCCAGCAGCAGGGCCGGACTACAGGCAACCGGGGAGCTGTTTTTT.

The chain couples TRBV20-1 to TRBJ2-3; unclear D gene. V was trimmed by 0 bases and J by 0 bases, leaving 10 bases between them. This CDR3 is 15 amino acids long. From germline, CDR1 is DFQATT and CDR2 SNEGSKA (reference sequence). DNA for the CDR3: TGCAGTGCTAGAGATCTCGCTACTAGCACAGATACGCAGTATTTT. Its protein product is CSARDLATSTDTQYF.

The chain joins TRBV27 to TRBJ2-7; D call uncertain. The CDR3 contains 9 residues. V shed 6 bases and J shed 7 bases, with 4 bases lying between them. The V gene's germline CDR1 is MNHEY and CDR2 SMNVEV (reference sequence). The CDR3 loop reads CASSAEQYF. DNA for the CDR3: TGTGCCAGCAGCGCTGAGCAGTACTTC.

This clonotype was counted many times. J is TRBJ1-5 and V is TRBV12-3 or TRBV12-4, with D unclear. This CDR3 has 12 amino acids. The ends were cut back, 6 bases at V and 9 bases at J, with 12 bases in the middle. CDR3 bases: TGTGCCAGCAGCCGCCCCGAGTCGCCCCAGCATTTT. Residues: CASSRPESPQHF.

This clonotype was observed a few times. The gene calls are TRBV9 and TRBJ2-1; possible D gene TRBD2, 5 bases. Germline CDR1 SGDLS, CDR2 YYNGEE. V gave up 0 bases and J gave up 5 bases, with 12 bases separating them. The CDR3 contains 15 residues. The CDR3 is CASSVGVAPNNEQFF. The CDR3 bases are TGTGCCAGCAGCGTAGGAGTAGCGCCCAACAATGAGCAGTTCTTC. The whole variable domain, remainder taken from reference TRBV9 and TRBJ2-1, is DSGVTQTPKHLITATGQRVTLRCSPRSGDLSVYWYQQSLDQGLQFLIQYYNGEERAKGNILERFSAQQFPDLHSELNLSSLELGDSALYFCASSVGVAPNNEQFFGPGTRLTVL.